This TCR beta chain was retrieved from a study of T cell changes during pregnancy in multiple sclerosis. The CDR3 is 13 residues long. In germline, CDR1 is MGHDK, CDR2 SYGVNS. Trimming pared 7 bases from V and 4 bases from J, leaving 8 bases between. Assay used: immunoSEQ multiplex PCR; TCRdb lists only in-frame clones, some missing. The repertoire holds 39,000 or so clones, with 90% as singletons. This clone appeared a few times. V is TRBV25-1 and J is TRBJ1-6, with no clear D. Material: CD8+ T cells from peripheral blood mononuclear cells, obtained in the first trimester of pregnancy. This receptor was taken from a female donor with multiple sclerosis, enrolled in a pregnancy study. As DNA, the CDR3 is TGTGCCAGCACAGACACTTATAATTCACCCCTCCACTTT. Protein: CASTDTYNSPLHF. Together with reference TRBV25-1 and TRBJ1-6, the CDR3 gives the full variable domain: EADIYQTPRYLVIGTGKKITLECSQTMGHDKMYWYQQDPGMELHLIHYSYGVNSTEKGDLSSESTVSRIRTEHFPLTLESARPSHTSQYLCASTDTYNSPLHFGNGTRLTVT.